Reported below is one T cell receptor beta chain. The antigen remains undetermined. The PCR used 60 Vbeta and 13 Jbeta primers. Sequencing used immunoSEQ multiplex PCR; TCRdb keeps in-frame clones, though not all of them. Found here are about 300,000 clones, just over 85% of them singletons; the top ten hold roughly 4%. The V end was cut by 0 bases, the J end by 9 bases, with 14 bases between. The CDR3 runs to 13 residues. Germline CDR1 reads GTSNPN; CDR2 reads SVGIG (reference sequence). This sample is drawn from a study of cytomegalovirus exposure and HLA in healthy donors. Study details: Earlier, 150 million to 200 million T cells were analyzed, and 95 million to 140 million unique TCR beta sequences were found among them. Findings of the study overall: A later analysis, which compared TCR beta chains of equal frequency, found the HLA-associated ones more clonally expanded.

Each donor was healthy, and each was a bone marrow donor. The chain links TRBV30 to TRBJ2-5, with TRBD1 as a possible D gene (5 bases). The TCR was taken from a middle-aged man in good health and CMV-seropositive. The sample was PBMCs. CDR3 DNA sequence: TGTGCCTGGAGTGTTAATGGCAGGGTGGCCCAGTACTTC. This encodes CAWSVNGRVAQYF. Drawing the rest from reference TRBV30 and TRBJ2-5, the complete variable domain is SQTIHQWPATLVQPVGSPLSLECTVEGTSNPNLYWYRQAAGRGLQLLFYSVGIGQISSEVPQNLSASRPQDRQFILSSKKLLLSDSGFYLCAWSVNGRVAQYFGPGTRLLVL.